These T cell receptor beta chains were read from a single sample in a study of blood T cell repertoires in COVID-19. Libraries were prepared by immunoSEQ multiplex PCR; TCRdb keeps only in-frame clonotypes and omits some of them. The sample contains just under 90,000 clones, roughly 88% of which appear only once. The sample comprised peripheral blood. The receptors come from a man aged 60-69 years with acute or convalescent COVID-19. The conserved cysteine and the conserved F or W are not part of the CDR3 here. Fields, in order: CDR3 protein, V gene, J gene.

CDR3: ASTKGGGGIYEQY
V: TRBV19
J: TRBJ2-7

CDR3: ASSLGGTAVKF
V: TRBV5-8
J: TRBJ2-1

CDR3: ASSLDRDRGEKLF
V: TRBV5-1
J: TRBJ1-4

CDR3: SWGGPEKTQY
V: TRBV29-1
J: TRBJ2-5

CDR3: ASSALADVAKNIQY
V: TRBV9
J: TRBJ2-4

CDR3: ASSDSEGSPLH
V: TRBV6-4
J: TRBJ1-6

CDR3: ATSSPRSSAGVAFEQF
V: TRBV15
J: TRBJ2-1

CDR3: ASSRHPGTGNTGELF
V: TRBV6-6
J: TRBJ2-2

CDR3: ASIGGYEQY
V: TRBV27
J: TRBJ2-7

CDR3: ASTTAGVVYEQY
V: TRBV11-2
J: TRBJ2-7

CDR3: ASSRSAGGPGETQY
V: TRBV4-1
J: TRBJ2-5

CDR3: ASRPGLTSTDTQY
V: TRBV27
J: TRBJ2-3